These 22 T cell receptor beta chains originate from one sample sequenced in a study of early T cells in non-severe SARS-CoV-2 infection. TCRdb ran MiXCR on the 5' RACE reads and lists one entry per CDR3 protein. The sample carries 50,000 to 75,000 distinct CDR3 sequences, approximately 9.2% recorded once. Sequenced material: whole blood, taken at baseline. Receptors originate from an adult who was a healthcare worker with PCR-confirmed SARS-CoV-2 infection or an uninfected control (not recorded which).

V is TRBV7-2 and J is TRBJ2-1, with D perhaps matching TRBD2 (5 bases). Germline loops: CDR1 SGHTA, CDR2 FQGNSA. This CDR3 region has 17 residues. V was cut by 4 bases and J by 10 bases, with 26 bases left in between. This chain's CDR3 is CASSSASASHMFVEQFF. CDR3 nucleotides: TGTGCCAGCAGCTCCGCGTCGGCTAGCCACATGTTTGTAGAGCAGTTCTTC.

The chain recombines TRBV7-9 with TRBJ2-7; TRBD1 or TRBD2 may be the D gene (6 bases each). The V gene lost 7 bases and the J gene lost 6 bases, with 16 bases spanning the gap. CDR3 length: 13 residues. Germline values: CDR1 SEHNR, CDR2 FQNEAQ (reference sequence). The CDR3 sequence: CASNVGGPVEQYF. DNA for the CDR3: TGTGCCAGCAACGTGGGGGGCCCAGTCGAGCAGTACTTC.

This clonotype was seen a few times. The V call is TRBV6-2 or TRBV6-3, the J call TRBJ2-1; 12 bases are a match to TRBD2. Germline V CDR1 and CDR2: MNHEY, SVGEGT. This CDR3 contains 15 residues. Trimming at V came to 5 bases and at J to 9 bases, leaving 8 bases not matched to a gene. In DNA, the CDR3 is TGTGCCAGCAGTGAACCTAGCGGGAGGGCCAGTGAGCAGTTCTTC. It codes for CASSEPSGRASEQFF.

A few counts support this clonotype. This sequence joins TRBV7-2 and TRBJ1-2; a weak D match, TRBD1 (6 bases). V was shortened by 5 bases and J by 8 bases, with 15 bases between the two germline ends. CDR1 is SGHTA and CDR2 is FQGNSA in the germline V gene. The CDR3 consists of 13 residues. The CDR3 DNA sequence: TGTGCCAGCAGCCCGGACAGTCGGGGGGGCTACACCTTC. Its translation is CASSPDSRGGYTF.

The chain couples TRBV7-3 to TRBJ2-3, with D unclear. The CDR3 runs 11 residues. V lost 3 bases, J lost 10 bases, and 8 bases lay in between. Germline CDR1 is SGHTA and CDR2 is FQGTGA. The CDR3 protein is CASSFGEAQYF. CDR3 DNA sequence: TGTGCCAGCAGCTTTGGAGAGGCGCAGTATTTT.

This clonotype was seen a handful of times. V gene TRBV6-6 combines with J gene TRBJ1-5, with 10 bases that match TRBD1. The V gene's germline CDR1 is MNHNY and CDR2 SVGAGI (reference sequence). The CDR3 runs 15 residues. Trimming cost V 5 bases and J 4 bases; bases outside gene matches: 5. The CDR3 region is CASSPSGQGNQPQHF. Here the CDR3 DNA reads TGTGCCAGCAGTCCTTCGGGACAGGGGAATCAGCCCCAGCATTTT.

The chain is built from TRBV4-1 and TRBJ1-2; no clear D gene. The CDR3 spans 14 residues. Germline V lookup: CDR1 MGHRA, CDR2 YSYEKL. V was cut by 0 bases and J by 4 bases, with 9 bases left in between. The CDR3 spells CASSQDGRAYGYTF. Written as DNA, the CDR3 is TGCGCCAGCAGCCAAGATGGGCGGGCCTATGGCTACACCTTC.

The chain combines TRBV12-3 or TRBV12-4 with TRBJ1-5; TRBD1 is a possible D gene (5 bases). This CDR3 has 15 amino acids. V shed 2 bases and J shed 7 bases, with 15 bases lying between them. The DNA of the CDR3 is TGTGCCAGCAGTTTATCTCGGGGGAGCCCCCAGCCCCAGCATTTT. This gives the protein CASSLSRGSPQPQHF.

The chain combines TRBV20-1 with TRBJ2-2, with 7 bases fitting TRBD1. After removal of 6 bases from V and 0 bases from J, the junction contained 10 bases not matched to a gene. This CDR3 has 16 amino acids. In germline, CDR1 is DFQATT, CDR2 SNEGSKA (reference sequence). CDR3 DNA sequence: TGCAGTGCCCGACAGGGAAGATCTTCGAACACCGGGGAGCTGTTTTTT. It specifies CSARQGRSSNTGELFF.

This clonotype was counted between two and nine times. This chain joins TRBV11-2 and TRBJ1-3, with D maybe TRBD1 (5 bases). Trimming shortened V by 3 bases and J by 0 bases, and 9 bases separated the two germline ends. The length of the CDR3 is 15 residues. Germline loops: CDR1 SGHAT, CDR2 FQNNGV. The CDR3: CASSLGTLSGNTIYF. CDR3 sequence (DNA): TGTGCCAGCAGCTTGGGGACCCTCTCTGGAAACACCATATATTTT.

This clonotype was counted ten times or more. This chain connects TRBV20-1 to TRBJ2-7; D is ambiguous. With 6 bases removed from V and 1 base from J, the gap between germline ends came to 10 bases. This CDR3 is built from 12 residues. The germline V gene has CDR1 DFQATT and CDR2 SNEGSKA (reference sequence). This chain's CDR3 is CSAYGPSYEQYF. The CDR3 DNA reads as TGCAGTGCCTATGGGCCGTCCTACGAGCAGTACTTC.

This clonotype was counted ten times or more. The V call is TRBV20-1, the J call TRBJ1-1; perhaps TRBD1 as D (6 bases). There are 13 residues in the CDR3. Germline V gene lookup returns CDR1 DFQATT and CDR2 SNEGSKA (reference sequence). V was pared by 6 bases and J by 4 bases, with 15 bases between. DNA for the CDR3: TGCAGTGCACAATTCAGGGGAGGCACTGAAGCTTTCTTT. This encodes CSAQFRGGTEAFF.

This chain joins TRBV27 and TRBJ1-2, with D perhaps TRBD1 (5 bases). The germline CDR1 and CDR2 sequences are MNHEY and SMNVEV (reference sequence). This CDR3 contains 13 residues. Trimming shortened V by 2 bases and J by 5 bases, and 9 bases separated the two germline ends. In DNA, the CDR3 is TGTGCCAGCAGTTTAAGCAGGGTATATGGCTACACCTTC. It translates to CASSLSRVYGYTF.

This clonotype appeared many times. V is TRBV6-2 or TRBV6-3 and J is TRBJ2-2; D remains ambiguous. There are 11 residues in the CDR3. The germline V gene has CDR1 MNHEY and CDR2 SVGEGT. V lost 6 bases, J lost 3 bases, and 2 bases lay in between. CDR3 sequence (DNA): TGTGCCAGCAGCCACACCGGGGAGCTGTTTTTT. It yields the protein CASSHTGELFF.

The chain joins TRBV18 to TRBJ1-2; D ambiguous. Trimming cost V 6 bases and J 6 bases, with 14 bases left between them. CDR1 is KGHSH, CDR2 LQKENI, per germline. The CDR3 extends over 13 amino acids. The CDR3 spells CASSPQEADGYTF. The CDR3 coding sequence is TGTGCCAGCTCCCCGCAGGAGGCGGATGGCTACACCTTC.

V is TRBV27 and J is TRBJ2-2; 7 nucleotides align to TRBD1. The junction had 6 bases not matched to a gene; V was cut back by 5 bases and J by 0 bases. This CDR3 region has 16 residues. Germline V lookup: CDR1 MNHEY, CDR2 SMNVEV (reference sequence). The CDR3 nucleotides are TGTGCCAGCAGTCACTGGGGACAGTCGAACACCGGGGAGCTGTTTTTT. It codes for CASSHWGQSNTGELFF.

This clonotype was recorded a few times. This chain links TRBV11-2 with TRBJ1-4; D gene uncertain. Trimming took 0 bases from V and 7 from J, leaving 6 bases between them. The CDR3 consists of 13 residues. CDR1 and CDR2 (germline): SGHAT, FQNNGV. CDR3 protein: CASSLDRSEKLFF. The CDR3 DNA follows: TGTGCCAGCAGCTTAGACAGGTCTGAAAAACTGTTTTTT.

The CDR3 reads CASSQTGGYGGELFF. Written as DNA, the CDR3 is TGTGCCAGCAGCCAAACAGGGGGCTACGGCGGGGAGCTGTTTTTT. The chain couples TRBV11-2 to TRBJ2-2; 9 bases agree with TRBD1. This CDR3 is 15 amino acids long. V lost 5 bases to trimming and J lost 7 bases; unmatched junction nucleotides: 8. CDR1 is SGHAT, CDR2 FQNNGV, per germline.

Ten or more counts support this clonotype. In DNA form, the CDR3 reads TGTGCCAGCAGCCAAGACCTAAACACTGAAGCTTTCTTT. Its protein is CASSQDLNTEAFF. V gene TRBV7-9 combines with J gene TRBJ1-1; D is ambiguous. Trimming pared 5 bases from V and 2 bases from J, leaving 9 bases between. This CDR3 is 13 amino acids long. Germline V gene lookup returns CDR1 SEHNR and CDR2 FQNEAQ (reference sequence).

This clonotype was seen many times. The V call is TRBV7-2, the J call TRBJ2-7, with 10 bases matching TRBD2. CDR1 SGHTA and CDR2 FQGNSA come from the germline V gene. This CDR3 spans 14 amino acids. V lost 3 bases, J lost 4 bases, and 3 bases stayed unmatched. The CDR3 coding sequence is TGTGCCAGCAGCTTGGGACTAGCGCAGTACGAGCAGTACTTC. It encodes CASSLGLAQYEQYF.

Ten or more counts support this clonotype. The CDR3 DNA reads TGTGCCAGTAATCCGACAGGGGGCACAGATACGCAGTATTTT. Amino acids: CASNPTGGTDTQYF. This chain links TRBV19 with TRBJ2-3; 8 positions match TRBD1. Trimming took 7 bases from V and 1 from J; bases not matched to a gene: 4. The CDR3 sequence is 14 residues long. The germline V gene has CDR1 LNHDA and CDR2 SQIVND (reference sequence).

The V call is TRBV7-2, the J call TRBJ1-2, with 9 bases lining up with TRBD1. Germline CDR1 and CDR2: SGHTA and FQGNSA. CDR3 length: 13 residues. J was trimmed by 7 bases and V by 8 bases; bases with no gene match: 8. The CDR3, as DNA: TGTGCCAGCGAGGGACAGGGAGGGACTGGCTACACCTTC. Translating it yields CASEGQGGTGYTF.